These 5 T cell receptor beta chains share one sample of origin, sequenced in a study of blood T cell repertoires in COVID-19. This table comes from immunoSEQ multiplex PCR, and its TCRdb copy is limited to in-frame clones, with some not included. The sample has about 310,000 clones, around 86% seen once. The sample consisted of peripheral blood. Receptors were obtained from a man in his forties or fifties with active or convalescent COVID-19.

This chain connects TRBV27 to TRBJ1-1; D remains ambiguous. This CDR3 region has 15 residues. V was shortened by 5 bases and J by 1 base, with 14 bases between the two germline ends. CDR1 and CDR2 from the germline V gene are MNHEY and SMNVEV (reference sequence). The CDR3 coding sequence is TGTGCCAGCAGTCCTGGCCCCCAATGGAACACTGAAGCTTTCTTT. Translating it yields CASSPGPQWNTEAFF.

The chain has TRBV11-2 and TRBJ2-3, with 7 bases fitting TRBD1. The CDR3 is 18 amino acids. Germline assignment: CDR1 SGHAT and CDR2 FQNNGV. The J segment lost 1 base and the V segment lost 1 base, leaving 11 bases of the junction unmatched. In nucleotides, the CDR3 is TGTGCCAGCAGCTTAGGAAGGGGGCTGGGACCCCGCACAGATACGCAGTATTTT. Encoded protein: CASSLGRGLGPRTDTQYF.

The chain links TRBV5-8 to TRBJ2-3; maybe TRBD1 (6 bases). Germline V gene lookup returns CDR1 SGHTS and CDR2 YDEGEE. Trimming removed 1 base at V and 2 bases at J, with 11 bases between. This CDR3 is built from 15 residues. In nucleotides, the CDR3 is TGTGCCAGCAGCTTGAGACAGGTTAACACAGATACGCAGTATTTT. Translating gives CASSLRQVNTDTQYF. Drawing the rest from reference TRBV5-8 and TRBJ2-3, the complete variable domain is EAGVTQSPTHLIKTRGQQATLRCSPISGHTSVYWYQQALGLGLQFLLWYDEGEERNRGNFPPRFSGRQFPNYSSELNVNALELEDSALYLCASSLRQVNTDTQYFGPGTRLTVL.

The chain combines TRBV7-3 with TRBJ1-2; TRBD1 agrees at 8 bases. The germline V gene encodes CDR1 SGHTA and CDR2 FQGTGA. The CDR3 spans 14 residues. The V segment lost 5 bases and the J segment 6 bases; nucleotides outside the gene matches: 8. CDR3 sequence: CASSQDTGGNGYTF. In DNA form, the CDR3 reads TGTGCCAGCAGCCAAGATACAGGGGGAAATGGCTACACCTTC.

The rearrangement joins TRBV7-9 to TRBJ1-6; possible D gene TRBD1, 6 bases. This CDR3 is 15 amino acids long. The ends were cut back, 1 base at V and 7 bases at J, with 11 bases in the middle. Germline-derived CDR1 and CDR2 are SEHNR and FQNEAQ (reference sequence). The CDR3 DNA sequence: TGTGCCAGCAGCTTAGGGACAGCGGCCAATTCACCCCTCCACTTT. Its translation is CASSLGTAANSPLHF.